These 9 T cell receptor beta chains were all obtained from the same sample, sequenced in a study of blood T cell repertoires in COVID-19. The repertoire was sequenced with immunoSEQ multiplex PCR; TCRdb's copy has only in-frame clones and lacks some. The sample holds more than 200,000 clones; around 86% are singletons and the top ten take approximately 5.3%. Sample: peripheral blood. The source of these receptors is a woman aged 60-75 years with COVID-19, enrolled during active disease.

This rearrangement joins TRBV6-5 to TRBJ1-2; D not certain. CDR1 and CDR2 from the germline V gene are MNHEY and SVGAGI. CDR3 length equals 13 residues. V was shortened by 6 bases and J by 4 bases, with 12 bases between the two germline ends. CDR3: CASSSGRLYGYTF. As DNA, the CDR3 is TGTGCCAGCAGCTCCGGGAGGCTCTATGGCTACACCTTC.

The chain is built from TRBV5-4 and TRBJ1-2; 10 bases are shared with TRBD1. The CDR3 extends over 15 amino acids. Unmatched junction bases numbered 7, after V lost 6 bases and J lost 2 bases. Germline-derived CDR1 and CDR2 are SGHNT and YYREEE (reference sequence). CDR3 in amino acids: CASTPQTGGNYGYTF. The DNA of the CDR3 is TGTGCCAGCACCCCCCAGACAGGGGGCAACTATGGCTACACCTTC.

CDR3 sequence: CASSPTTGASLGNSPLHF. The CDR3 nucleotides read TGTGCCAGTAGTCCTACCACAGGGGCCAGCCTTGGTAATTCACCCCTCCACTTT. The chain has TRBV19 and TRBJ1-6, with 7 bases that match TRBD1. The CDR3 contains 18 residues. The ends lost 5 bases at V and 6 bases at J; junction bases unmatched: 16. The V gene's germline CDR1 is LNHDA and CDR2 SQIVND (reference sequence).

The rearrangement joins TRBV14 to TRBJ2-6, with TRBD1 matching over 12 bases. This CDR3 has 18 residues. J was trimmed by 2 bases and V by 5 bases; bases with no gene match: 7. The germline CDR1 and CDR2 sequences are SGHDN and FVKESK. The DNA of the CDR3 is TGTGCCAGCAGCTCGCGGGGACAGGGGGCGGCTGGGGCCAACGTCCTGACTTTC. Encoded protein: CASSSRGQGAAGANVLTF.

The chain employs TRBV29-1 and TRBJ2-5, with 8 bases fitting TRBD2. Looked up from germline, CDR1 is SQVTM and CDR2 is ANQGSEA. V lost 5 bases and J lost 4; bases outside the gene matches: 12. This CDR3 contains 15 residues. The CDR3 nucleotides read TGCAGCGTTTTCAGCGGGAGTGGTCTCAGAGAGACCCAGTACTTC. This encodes CSVFSGSGLRETQYF.

J is TRBJ2-7 and V is TRBV2; 16 bases match TRBD2. V dropped 7 bases and J dropped 3; count of bases not matched to a gene: 15. The CDR3 is 19 amino acids. Germline CDR1 SNHLY, CDR2 FYNNEI. Written as DNA, the CDR3 is TGTGCCAGCACCGGAAGGCCCGGGACTAGCGGGAGGGCCCTCTACGAGCAGTACTTC. Its translation: CASTGRPGTSGRALYEQYF. The full variable domain, rest sourced from reference TRBV2 and TRBJ2-7, is EPEVTQTPSHQVTQMGQEVILRCVPISNHLYFYWYRQILGQKVEFLVSFYNNEISEKSEIFDDQFSVERPDGSNFTLKIRSTKLEDSAMYFCASTGRPGTSGRALYEQYFGPGTRLTVT.

The CDR3 protein is CASSGLRQGSENIQYF. CDR3 DNA sequence: TGCGCCAGCAGCGGCCTCAGACAGGGGTCGGAAAACATTCAGTACTTC. The chain uses TRBV5-1 and TRBJ2-4, with 8 bases aligning to TRBD1. This CDR3 has 16 amino acids. V lost 4 bases and J lost 5; bases outside the gene matches: 11. CDR1 SGHRS and CDR2 YFSETQ come from the germline V gene.

This chain connects TRBV5-1 to TRBJ2-1, with TRBD2 identical over 7 bases. CDR3 size: 16 residues. V shed 3 bases, J shed 0 bases, and the junction held 6 bases outside the gene matches. Per the germline V gene, CDR1 is SGHRS and CDR2 is YFSETQ. DNA of the CDR3: TGCGCCAGCAGCTGGGGACTAAAGGTCTCCTACAATGAGCAGTTCTTC. This translates into CASSWGLKVSYNEQFF.

The rearrangement uses TRBV5-5 and TRBJ2-2; 11 bases are shared with TRBD2. The germline gives CDR1 SGHKS, CDR2 YYEKEE (reference sequence). The CDR3 has 16 amino acids. V gave up 3 bases and J gave up 5 bases; unmatched junction bases: 6. This chain's CDR3 is CASSSIAGGGTGELFF. The CDR3 nucleotides are TGTGCCAGCAGCTCTATAGCGGGAGGGGGGACCGGGGAGCTGTTTTTT.